The 11 T cell receptor beta chains below all came from one sample that was sequenced in a study of blood T cell repertoires in COVID-19. Here immunoSEQ multiplex PCR was the method, and the copy in TCRdb shows in-frame clones only, minus some. This repertoire shows some 250,000 clones, roughly 90% found once; its top ten account for about 0.7%. The sample comprised peripheral blood. Receptor source: a human donor in a cohort sampled during active COVID-19.

This chain uses TRBV28 with TRBJ2-1, with D perhaps matching TRBD1 (5 bases). Germline values: CDR1 MDHEN, CDR2 SYDVKM. The CDR3 totals 13 residues. Deletions cut 6 bases from V and 4 bases from J, with 10 bases between. Here the CDR3 DNA reads TGTGCCAGCAGCTACGACAGTTACAATGAGCAGTTCTTC. It encodes CASSYDSYNEQFF.

The chain is built from TRBV5-1 and TRBJ2-7; D not certain. This CDR3 is 14 amino acids long. V lost 0 bases to trimming and J lost 0 bases, with 7 bases between them. Germline V gene sequence: CDR1 SGHRS, CDR2 YFSETQ. The CDR3 sequence: CASSLDVSSYEQYF. The CDR3 DNA sequence: TGCGCCAGCAGCTTGGATGTCAGCTCCTACGAGCAGTACTTC.

The V and J genes are TRBV30 and TRBJ2-3; the match to TRBD1 covers 10 bases. Trimming took 3 bases from V and 4 from J; bases not matched to a gene: 4. Germline CDR1 is GTSNPN and CDR2 is SVGIG (reference sequence). CDR3 length: 14 amino acids. The CDR3 DNA sequence: TGTGCCTGGAGCCCCGGACAGGGGGCAGATACGCAGTATTTT. Its protein is CAWSPGQGADTQYF.

J is TRBJ1-1 and V is TRBV10-3; unclear D gene. Germline loops: CDR1 ENHRY, CDR2 SYGVKD. V gave up 0 bases and J gave up 0 bases, with 8 bases separating them. There are 15 residues in the CDR3. In DNA, the CDR3 is TGTGCCATCAGTGAGTCCCCGACACTGAACACTGAAGCTTTCTTT. Amino acid sequence: CAISESPTLNTEAFF.

The chain links TRBV24-1 to TRBJ1-3, with a tentative D call TRBD1 (6 bases). V was trimmed by 4 bases and J by 8 bases, leaving 20 bases between them. The CDR3 consists of 16 residues. The germline V gene has CDR1 KGHDR and CDR2 SFDVKD. CDR3 sequence (DNA): TGTGCCACCAGTGACTGGGGGACATCCCCTGGGGACACCATATATTTT. The encoded protein is CATSDWGTSPGDTIYF.

This clone is a singleton in its sample. The V call is TRBV7-2, the J call TRBJ2-1, with TRBD1 matching over 7 bases. Per germline, CDR1 SGHTA and CDR2 FQGNSA. Germline trimming cut 5 bases from V and 4 bases from J; bases unmatched to any gene: 5. The CDR3 is 14 amino acids. The CDR3: CASSPGQVYNEQFF. The DNA for the CDR3 is TGTGCCAGCAGCCCCGGACAGGTTTACAATGAGCAGTTCTTC.

V is TRBV5-4 and J is TRBJ2-5; 10 bases are a match to TRBD2. Germline CDR1 is SGHNT and CDR2 is YYREEE (reference sequence). The CDR3 runs to 15 residues. V shed 4 bases, J shed 1 base, and the junction held 4 bases outside the gene matches. CDR3 coding DNA: TGTGCCAGCAGCCCAGCGGGGGGGGTCCAAGAGACCCAGTACTTC. Translated, it gives CASSPAGGVQETQYF.

The rearrangement joins TRBV5-1 to TRBJ2-1; maybe TRBD2 (6 bases). Germline CDR1 SGHRS, CDR2 YFSETQ. The V gene lost 4 bases and the J gene lost 6 bases, with 17 bases spanning the gap. The CDR3 loop spans 15 amino acids. The chain's CDR3 is CASSINRVTSNEQFF. In DNA form, the CDR3 reads TGCGCCAGCAGCATCAACCGGGTGACTAGCAATGAGCAGTTCTTC.

The J gene is TRBJ2-7, the V gene TRBV15, with D uncertain. Trimming removed 1 base from V and 1 base from J, with 8 bases in between. Germline assignment: CDR1 LNHNV and CDR2 YYDKDF (reference sequence). The CDR3 sequence is 14 residues long. CDR3: CATSRAHGSYEQYF. CDR3 sequence (DNA): TGTGCCACCAGCAGAGCCCACGGGTCCTACGAGCAGTACTTC.

This rearrangement joins TRBV19 to TRBJ1-6, with TRBD1 matching over 7 bases. Germline assignment: CDR1 LNHDA and CDR2 SQIVND (reference sequence). The CDR3 is made up of 17 amino acids. V lost 5 bases, J lost 8 bases, and 15 bases stayed unmatched. The CDR3 protein is CASSPSGTDIFYSPLHF. CDR3 DNA sequence: TGTGCCAGTAGTCCTTCCGGGACAGATATATTTTATTCACCCCTCCACTTT. Variable domain in full (rest from reference TRBV19 and TRBJ1-6): DGGITQSPKYLFRKEGQNVTLSCEQNLNHDAMYWYRQDPGQGLRLIYYSQIVNDFQKGDIAEGYSVSREKKESFPLTVTSAQKNPTAFYLCASSPSGTDIFYSPLHFGNGTRLTVT.

The chain couples TRBV19 to TRBJ2-7; D is perhaps TRBD1 (5 bases). The CDR3 has 13 residues. Trimming removed 5 bases from V and 3 bases from J, with 11 bases in between. Germline-derived CDR1 and CDR2 are LNHDA and SQIVND (reference sequence). The CDR3 coding sequence is TGTGCCAGTAGTGTAACAGGATTCTACGAGCAGTACTTC. Its translation: CASSVTGFYEQYF.